This passage covers 19 T cell receptor beta chains from one sample sequenced in a study of OX40 agonist ivuxolimab in advanced cancers. Sequencing used immunoSEQ multiplex PCR; TCRdb keeps in-frame clones, though not all of them. The repertoire includes 82,000 or so clones, approximately 89% of them detected once, and more than 2% sits in the top ten. Sequencing was performed on CD4+ or CD8+ T cells sorted from blood, taken in a trial of the OX40 agonist ivuxolimab. These receptors all stem from an adult with an advanced solid tumor such as melanoma, head and neck, liver or kidney cancer.

The chain combines TRBV12-5 with TRBJ2-2; no clear D. V dropped 2 bases and J dropped 3 bases, with 13 bases sitting between them. Germline CDR1 reads LGHNT; CDR2 reads FRNRAP. This CDR3 contains 16 residues. Here the CDR3 DNA reads TGTGCTAGTGGTTTGAAAGCTTCCGCGTACACCGGGGAGCTGTTTTTT. It encodes CASGLKASAYTGELFF.

V gene TRBV7-8 combines with J gene TRBJ2-1, with D possibly matching TRBD1 (5 bases). The germline V gene has CDR1 SGHVS and CDR2 FQNEAQ. Trimming shortened V by 5 bases and J by 5 bases, and 7 bases separated the two germline ends. The CDR3 contains 12 residues. The CDR3 DNA reads as TGTGCCAGCAGCCCGACAGACAATGAGCAGTTCTTC. This sequence encodes CASSPTDNEQFF.

The CDR3 nucleotides read TGTGCCAGCAGTGAAGCTTGGAGCACAGATACGCAGTATTTT. Its protein product is CASSEAWSTDTQYF. The chain joins TRBV6-1 to TRBJ2-3, with no clear D. Between the trimmed V and J ends, which lost 0 bases and 0 bases, there was a span of 4 bases. CDR3 size: 14 residues. Germline V lookup: CDR1 MNHNS, CDR2 SASEGT.

This clone was detected only once. This chain uses TRBV5-1 with TRBJ2-5, with TRBD1 matching over 10 bases. Trimming at V came to 3 bases and at J to 4 bases, leaving 3 bases not matched to a gene. The CDR3 is made up of 14 amino acids. Germline CDR1 SGHRS, CDR2 YFSETQ. This chain's CDR3 is CASSWDRGTETQYF. The CDR3 nucleotides are TGCGCCAGCAGCTGGGACAGGGGAACAGAGACCCAGTACTTC.

The chain carries TRBV7-2 and TRBJ2-2, with D possibly TRBD1 on 6 matching bases. The CDR3 loop spans 15 amino acids. CDR1 is SGHTA and CDR2 is FQGNSA in the germline V gene. V was clipped by 4 bases and J by 5 bases, with 14 bases between them. The chain's CDR3 is CASSSGQSSTGELFF. The CDR3 region has the DNA TGTGCCAGCAGCTCCGGACAGAGCTCAACCGGGGAGCTGTTTTTT.

The chain has TRBV5-4 and TRBJ2-7; D is possibly TRBD1 (6 bases). The V gene's germline CDR1 is SGHNT and CDR2 YYREEE (reference sequence). V shed 0 bases and J shed 5 bases, with 15 bases lying between them. The CDR3 sequence is 15 residues long. The CDR3 nucleotides are TGTGCCAGCAGCTTGGTTTTACCAGGGACAAACGAGCAGTACTTC. This translates into CASSLVLPGTNEQYF.

The chain carries TRBV5-4 and TRBJ2-3; D is unclear. The V end lost 2 bases, the J end lost 0 bases, and 13 bases lay between the germline ends. The CDR3 length is 16 residues. Per germline, CDR1 SGHNT and CDR2 YYREEE (reference sequence). The DNA of the CDR3 is TGTGCCAGCAGCTTTATCGGATTCTCGAGCACAGATACGCAGTATTTT. As protein: CASSFIGFSSTDTQYF.

This chain links TRBV9 with TRBJ2-5; D not resolved. V was clipped by 3 bases and J by 3 bases, with 15 bases between them. Germline CDR1 and CDR2: SGDLS and YYNGEE. The length of the CDR3 is 15 residues. The CDR3 spells CASSASSGLKETQYF. CDR3 bases: TGTGCCAGCAGCGCTAGTTCCGGGCTCAAAGAGACCCAGTACTTC.

This clone was observed a single time. The chain carries TRBV5-1 and TRBJ2-7; 7 positions match TRBD1. Unmatched junction bases numbered 7, after V lost 4 bases and J lost 3 bases. This CDR3 region has 14 residues. Germline CDR1 is SGHRS and CDR2 is YFSETQ. The CDR3 nucleotides are TGCGCCAGCAGCGTGGGACAGAGAGACTACGAGCAGTACTTC. Its protein is CASSVGQRDYEQYF.

This chain connects TRBV7-3 to TRBJ1-1; TRBD1 is a possible D gene (6 bases). The CDR3 spans 15 residues. Germline V lookup: CDR1 SGHTA, CDR2 FQGTGA. With 5 bases removed from V and 2 bases from J, the gap between germline ends came to 15 bases. The CDR3 protein is CASSLVGGLNTEAFF. DNA of the CDR3: TGTGCCAGCAGCCTAGTCGGGGGGCTCAACACTGAAGCTTTCTTT. Full variable domain (rest looked up from reference TRBV7-3 and TRBJ1-1): GAGVSQTPSNKVTEKGKYVELRCDPISGHTALYWYRQSLGQGPEFLIYFQGTGAADDSGLPNDRFFAVRPEGSVSTLKIQRTERGDSAVYLCASSLVGGLNTEAFFGQGTRLTVV.

This rearrangement joins TRBV15 to TRBJ1-4; no reliable D call. The CDR3 is made up of 16 amino acids. Trimming removed 0 bases from V and 4 bases from J, with 12 bases in between. The V gene's germline CDR1 is LNHNV and CDR2 YYDKDF (reference sequence). The CDR3 reads CATSRDPAASNEKLFF. The CDR3 bases are TGTGCCACCAGCAGAGATCCCGCCGCCAGTAATGAAAAACTGTTTTTT.

The V call is TRBV9, the J call TRBJ2-3; D possibly corresponds to TRBD1 (6 bases). CDR3 size: 15 residues. V was shortened by 4 bases and J by 2 bases, with 14 bases between the two germline ends. Germline assignment: CDR1 SGDLS and CDR2 YYNGEE. The CDR3 sequence: CASSPRTELTDTQYF. The CDR3 DNA follows: TGTGCCAGCAGCCCCCGGACAGAGCTCACAGATACGCAGTATTTT.

This chain uses TRBV5-1 with TRBJ2-7, with a tentative D call TRBD1 (7 bases). This CDR3 comprises 15 residues. Germline assignment: CDR1 SGHRS and CDR2 YFSETQ. Trimming pared 4 bases from V and 5 bases from J, leaving 19 bases between. DNA of the CDR3: TGCGCCAGCAGCCTTCAGGGGGGAGCAGTCGACGAGCAGTACTTC. As protein: CASSLQGGAVDEQYF. Filled out from reference TRBV5-1 and TRBJ2-7, the complete variable domain reads KAGVTQTPRYLIKTRGQQVTLSCSPISGHRSVSWYQQTPGQGLQFLFEYFSETQRNKGNFPGRFSGRQFSNSRSEMNVSTLELGDSALYLCASSLQGGAVDEQYFGPGTRLTVT.

This chain joins TRBV5-4 and TRBJ2-1, with TRBD1 identical over 7 bases. CDR1 SGHNT and CDR2 YYREEE come from the germline V gene (reference sequence). With 3 bases clipped from V and 2 bases from J, the junction kept 8 bases outside the gene matches. The CDR3 length is 16 residues. CDR3 nucleotide sequence: TGTGCCAGCAGCTCCGGACAGGTTCGAACCTACAATGAGCAGTTCTTC. Protein: CASSSGQVRTYNEQFF.

The chain couples TRBV7-2 to TRBJ2-3; 8 nucleotides line up with TRBD2. The CDR3 consists of 17 residues. J was trimmed by 4 bases and V by 2 bases; bases with no gene match: 11. Germline V gene sequence: CDR1 SGHTA, CDR2 FQGNSA. The CDR3 loop is CASSLYRLSGGSDTQYF. In nucleotides, the CDR3 is TGTGCCAGCAGCTTATACCGCCTCAGCGGGGGCTCAGATACGCAGTATTTT. The entire variable domain, with the rest obtained from reference TRBV7-2 and TRBJ2-3, is as follows: GAGVSQSPSNKVTEKGKDVELRCDPISGHTALYWYRQSLGQGLEFLIYFQGNSAPDKSGLPSDRFSAERTGGSVSTLTIQRTQQEDSAVYLCASSLYRLSGGSDTQYFGPGTRLTVL.

The rearrangement joins TRBV11-3 to TRBJ2-5; perhaps TRBD1 as D (6 bases). V was trimmed by 1 base and J by 5 bases, leaving 17 bases between them. Germline assignment: CDR1 SGHNT and CDR2 YENEEA. This CDR3 has 16 amino acids. CDR3 nucleotides: TGTGCCAGCAGCTTAGGCGTACTTGGGGGCTCGGAGACCCAGTACTTC. This gives the protein CASSLGVLGGSETQYF.

The rearrangement uses TRBV7-2 and TRBJ1-1; 9 positions agree with TRBD1. The CDR3 has 14 amino acids. V shed 5 bases and J 7 bases; nucleotides not matched to a gene: 8. Per the germline V gene, CDR1 is SGHTA and CDR2 is FQGNSA. The CDR3 sequence: CASSPGTGWVEAFF. The CDR3 coding sequence is TGTGCCAGCAGCCCAGGGACAGGGTGGGTTGAAGCTTTCTTT.

This clone occurred once. The CDR3 loop reads CASSRINSNRNNSPLHF. The DNA of the CDR3 is TGTGCCAGCAGCCGTATCAACTCAAACAGGAATAATTCACCCCTCCACTTT. This rearrangement joins TRBV28 to TRBJ1-6, with a possible D match to TRBD1 (5 bases). V lost 6 bases and J 5 bases, leaving 20 bases between the germline ends. This CDR3 contains 17 residues. Germline V gene lookup returns CDR1 MDHEN and CDR2 SYDVKM. The full variable domain, its missing parts supplied by reference TRBV28 and TRBJ1-6, is DVKVTQSSRYLVKRTGEKVFLECVQDMDHENMFWYRQDPGLGLRLIYFSYDVKMKEKGDIPEGYSVSREKKERFSLILESASTNQTSMYLCASSRINSNRNNSPLHFGNGTRLTVT.

The chain couples TRBV28 to TRBJ1-4; D is unresolved. CDR1 MDHEN and CDR2 SYDVKM come from the germline V gene. The length of the CDR3 is 14 residues. V was clipped by 7 bases and J by 8 bases, with 17 bases between them. CDR3 residues: CASNFGGDREKLFF. CDR3 DNA sequence: TGTGCCAGCAATTTTGGAGGCGACCGCGAAAAACTGTTTTTT.